This T cell receptor (beta chain) comes out of a study of blood T cell repertoires in COVID-19. The CDR3 sequence is 16 residues long. V was clipped by 0 bases and J by 5 bases, with 13 bases between them. CDR1 KGHDR and CDR2 SFDVKD come from the germline V gene. Profiled with immunoSEQ multiplex PCR; TCRdb holds only in-frame clones, not every one. Seen here are roughly 480,000 clones, nearly 90% observed once, and the top ten hold about 1%. The TCR comes from a man aged 18 to 30 with COVID-19, enrolled during active disease. Sequenced input: peripheral blood. The J gene is TRBJ2-1, the V gene TRBV24-1, with D possibly TRBD2 on 5 matching bases. CDR3 sequence reads: CATSDLRRSSHNEQFF. The CDR3, as DNA: TGTGCCACCAGTGATTTGCGTCGATCTAGCCACAATGAGCAGTTCTTC.